A selection of T cell receptor beta chains follows, all from one sample in a study of control samples from healthy donors and cancer patients. Measured with immunoSEQ multiplex PCR; TCRdb has only the in-frame clones, and not every one. The repertoire has tens of thousands of clones, approximately 80% of them found once; the top ten carry approximately 15%. Sequencing input: blood. These receptors all stem from a man aged 45-65 years in good health. The CDR3 runs from the conserved cysteine through the conserved F or W.

V gene	J gene	CDR3 protein
TRBV4-1	TRBJ1-1	CASSLDRANTEAFF
TRBV2	TRBJ2-7	CASSEVGGQVYEQYF
TRBV19	TRBJ2-3	CASTALGGTSGTDTQYF
TRBV4-1	TRBJ1-1	CASSQEAVPPEAFF
TRBV2	TRBJ2-1	CASSPSEHRNEQFF
TRBV5-6	TRBJ2-3	CASSLVYSDTQYF
TRBV11-1	TRBJ2-1	CASSLGSPNEQFF
TRBV9	TRBJ1-2	CASSEGQGAHGYTF
TRBV7-2	TRBJ2-3	CASSTRTSSDTQYF
TRBV6-4	TRBJ2-6	CASSDRPWTGANVLTF
TRBV30	TRBJ1-1	CAWQGQGNTEAFF
TRBV10-2	TRBJ2-2	CASSGLAGGTGELFF
TRBV3-1/TRBV3-2	TRBJ2-1	CASSQGAGQGIIEQFF
TRBV29-1	TRBJ2-6	CSVFRVHSGANVLTF
TRBV9	TRBJ2-1	CASSVGGAFSYNEQFF
TRBV27	TRBJ1-1	CASSLFSDRATEAFF
TRBV29-1	TRBJ1-1	CSVDRRFGTGRTTEAFF
TRBV3-1/TRBV3-2	TRBJ2-7	CASSQTLDEQYF
TRBV4-2	TRBJ2-1	CASSQAGLAGDPYNEQFF
TRBV30	TRBJ2-7	CAWSGTLGYEQYF
TRBV6-6	TRBJ1-4	CASSSQGLKLFF
TRBV7-9	TRBJ2-7	CASSLPDSSYEQYF
TRBV19	TRBJ1-2	CASSMDGQGLYGYTF
TRBV7-2	TRBJ2-7	CASSQGPRGEQYF
TRBV7-8	TRBJ1-1	CASSDRPNTEAFF
TRBV5-1	TRBJ2-5	CASSLGGLAGVQETQYF
TRBV5-8	TRBJ2-3	CASSLSTDTQYF
TRBV10-3	TRBJ2-4	CAISRTGEKNIQYF
TRBV3-1/TRBV3-2	TRBJ1-2	CASSQDYTQAGYGYTF
TRBV20-1	TRBJ1-2	CSASAPGGYTF
TRBV18	TRBJ1-1	CASSRGGDTEAFF
TRBV27	TRBJ2-3	CASSLTGGRGDTQYF
TRBV10-3	TRBJ2-3	CAISYTRTDTQYF
TRBV28	TRBJ2-2	CASNNLGTGGITGELFF
TRBV7-6	TRBJ2-7	CASSPGTGDYEQYF
TRBV18	TRBJ1-2	CASSPSWEGNYGYTF
TRBV5-8	TRBJ1-3	CASSFFSGTGGHGNTIYF
TRBV7-9	TRBJ2-4	CASSREGDIQYF
TRBV18	TRBJ1-2	CASSPVNRPNYGYTF
TRBV27	TRBJ1-5	CASSPQGGNQPQHF
TRBV4-1	TRBJ2-7	CASSLGQGYEQYF
TRBV27	TRBJ2-5	CASSRGTSGQETQYF
TRBV7-9	TRBJ1-2	CASKPSGQGPSNYGYTF